The next 26 T cell receptor beta chains were all read from a single sample in a study of T cell repertoires in cytomegalovirus infection. TCRdb re-called the reads through MiXCR, storing one row per CDR3 protein. This sample has about 260,000 distinct CDR3 sequences, with approximately 13% found just once. Input material: PBMCs. The source is a human donor in good health (CMV status not recorded). Some clones in this sample may be carry-over from other donors' samples.

The table lists this clonotype with a few counts. V is TRBV4-3 and J is TRBJ2-1, with 7 bases that match TRBD1. CDR3 size: 13 residues. Germline lookup yields CDR1 LGHNA and CDR2 YSLEER. After removal of 4 bases from V and 6 bases from J, the junction contained 3 bases not matched to a gene. CDR3 sequence: CASSPGTANEQFF. CDR3 sequence (DNA): TGCGCCAGCAGCCCTGGGACAGCCAATGAGCAGTTCTTC.

This clonotype was counted a few times. The chain is built from TRBV29-1 and TRBJ1-2; D not resolved. Germline V CDR1 and CDR2: SQVTM, ANQGSEA. With 8 bases removed from V and 8 bases from J, the gap between germline ends came to 21 bases. This CDR3 region has 13 residues. The CDR3 sequence is CSSSTGGMDGYTF. The CDR3 DNA follows: TGCAGCTCTAGCACGGGAGGGATGGACGGCTACACCTTC.

This clonotype has more than one count but fewer than ten. V is TRBV6-2 or TRBV6-3 and J is TRBJ1-1, with D unclear. The CDR3 covers 12 residues. Germline V gene lookup returns CDR1 MNHEY and CDR2 SVGEGT. Trimming took off 6 bases at V and 1 base at J, with 6 bases between the two ends. In DNA form, the CDR3 reads TGTGCCAGCAGACCCGAGAACACTGAAGCTTTCTTT. It specifies CASRPENTEAFF.

This clonotype was observed many times. The chain combines TRBV6-2 or TRBV6-3 with TRBJ2-5; 9 bases are a match to TRBD2. The CDR3 contains 17 residues. The germline gives CDR1 MNHEY, CDR2 SVGEGT. The V gene end was trimmed by 0 bases and the J gene end by 5 bases; junction bases not matched to a gene: 10. The CDR3 reads CASSYSKSREGRETQYF. The CDR3 nucleotides are TGTGCCAGCAGTTACTCGAAATCGCGGGAGGGCCGGGAGACCCAGTACTTC.

This chain joins TRBV7-2 and TRBJ2-7; the D gene is possibly TRBD2 (7 bases). The CDR3 sequence is 14 residues long. Trimming took off 6 bases at V and 3 bases at J, with 15 bases between the two ends. CDR1 is SGHTA and CDR2 is FQGNSA in the germline V gene. CDR3 bases: TGTGCCAGCAGAGGGGGGGCGGGGGACTACGAGCAGTACTTC. This sequence encodes CASRGGAGDYEQYF.

CDR3 in DNA: TGTGCCAGCAGCTTAGCTGCGGTGGGCGGCGCGGGCTACACCTTC. Its translation is CASSLAAVGGAGYTF. V usage is TRBV7-9 and J usage is TRBJ1-2; D is unclear. The CDR3 totals 15 residues. Germline V gene lookup returns CDR1 SEHNR and CDR2 FQNEAQ (reference sequence). Trimming took off 0 bases at V and 8 bases at J, with 16 bases between the two ends.

This clonotype has only a few counts. The chain uses TRBV2 and TRBJ2-7; 7 bases line up with TRBD1. The J segment lost 7 bases and the V segment lost 7 bases, leaving 10 bases of the junction unmatched. CDR3 length: 13 residues. The germline gives CDR1 SNHLY, CDR2 FYNNEI. For the CDR3, the DNA is TGTGCCAGCATCTTCCGACAGGGCGAAGAGCAGTACTTC. Protein sequence: CASIFRQGEEQYF.

The chain links TRBV29-1 to TRBJ2-3, with D tentatively TRBD1 (7 bases). The V and J ends lost 5 bases and 5 bases respectively, with 17 bases between them. This CDR3 is built from 14 residues. Germline assignment: CDR1 SQVTM and CDR2 ANQGSEA. This CDR3 is CSVFVEGARDTQYF. The CDR3 coding sequence is TGCAGCGTTTTTGTGGAGGGGGCAAGAGATACGCAGTATTTT.

At least ten counts were recorded for this clonotype. This chain uses TRBV7-2 with TRBJ1-2; D is unresolved. Germline values: CDR1 SGHTA, CDR2 FQGNSA. The CDR3 sequence is 17 residues long. The germline V and J ends were trimmed by 1 base and 2 bases, with 17 bases remaining between them. The CDR3 nucleotides are TGTGCCAGCAGCTTAGGCGGGCTATATAGGTTAAACTATGGCTACACCTTC. Translating it yields CASSLGGLYRLNYGYTF.

This clonotype was observed many times. The chain carries TRBV20-1 and TRBJ2-3; weak D call: TRBD2 (5 bases). CDR1 and CDR2 from the germline V gene are DFQATT and SNEGSKA (reference sequence). V lost 0 bases, J lost 6 bases, and 16 bases lay in between. The CDR3 extends over 15 amino acids. CDR3 amino acids: CSAREASFPRDTQYF. CDR3 nucleotides: TGCAGTGCTAGAGAAGCTAGCTTCCCCCGCGATACGCAGTATTTT.

The V call is TRBV28, the J call TRBJ2-5, with 11 bases fitting TRBD2. Germline CDR1 MDHEN, CDR2 SYDVKM. This CDR3 spans 16 amino acids. Unmatched junction bases numbered 8, after V lost 3 bases and J lost 5 bases. Written as DNA, the CDR3 is TGTGCCAGCAGTTTCCCAACTAGCGGGGGCAGGGAGACCCAGTACTTC. Amino acids: CASSFPTSGGRETQYF.

Many counts were recorded for this clonotype. The limits of the CDR3 on the DNA are not certain, so only TCRdb's listed CDR3 is given. The rearrangement uses TRBV6-2 or TRBV6-3 and TRBJ1-5; no DNA check was done on the table's D call, TRBD1. Germline V gene sequence: CDR1 MNHEY, CDR2 SVGEGT. The CDR3 is 24 amino acids in total, end residues counted. The CDR3 sequence: CASRKDVRSPQSAPAFWWNQPQHF.

In nucleotides, the CDR3 is TGCAGCGTTGTACAGGGGAGATGGAACACTGAAGCTTTCTTT. Residues: CSVVQGRWNTEAFF. J is TRBJ1-1 and V is TRBV29-1; TRBD1 matches at 7 bases. Trimming at V came to 4 bases and at J to 1 base, leaving 6 bases not matched to a gene. From germline, CDR1 is SQVTM and CDR2 ANQGSEA. The CDR3 has 14 amino acids.

This clonotype was seen many times. The chain uses TRBV7-2 and TRBJ2-7, with a weak D call TRBD2 (6 bases). In germline, CDR1 is SGHTA, CDR2 FQGNSA. CDR3 length: 16 amino acids. Trimming pared 2 bases from V and 3 bases from J, leaving 17 bases between. The CDR3 is CASSLYMPGTVYEQYF. CDR3 coding DNA: TGTGCCAGCAGCTTATATATGCCGGGGACTGTCTACGAGCAGTACTTC. Using reference TRBV7-2 and TRBJ2-7 for the parts outside the CDR3, the full variable domain is GAGVSQSPSNKVTEKGKDVELRCDPISGHTALYWYRQSLGQGLEFLIYFQGNSAPDKSGLPSDRFSAERTGGSVSTLTIQRTQQEDSAVYLCASSLYMPGTVYEQYFGPGTRLTVT.

The chain is built from TRBV29-1 and TRBJ1-1, with D hard to call. This CDR3 is built from 12 residues. Deletions cut 4 bases from V and 2 bases from J, with 8 bases between. Germline CDR1 SQVTM, CDR2 ANQGSEA. Here the CDR3 DNA reads TGCAGCGTTGCACACCCCAACACTGAAGCTTTCTTT. This gives the protein CSVAHPNTEAFF.

This clonotype was seen only a few times. This chain uses TRBV7-9 with TRBJ1-2; 7 nucleotides align to TRBD1. The CDR3 contains 15 residues. The germline V gene has CDR1 SEHNR and CDR2 FQNEAQ (reference sequence). The V and J ends lost 5 bases and 0 bases, in that order; junction bases with no gene match: 6. CDR3 protein: CASSGYRGANYGYTF. As DNA, the CDR3 is TGTGCCAGCAGCGGTTACAGGGGCGCTAACTATGGCTACACCTTC.

Many counts were recorded for this clonotype. V usage is TRBV29-1 and J usage is TRBJ2-5; D is perhaps TRBD2 (7 bases). Trimming shortened V by 4 bases and J by 3 bases, and 15 bases separated the two germline ends. CDR3 size: 14 residues. CDR1 and CDR2 (germline): SQVTM, ANQGSEA. CDR3 amino acids: CSVGGGRGEETQYF. CDR3 nucleotide sequence: TGCAGCGTTGGGGGGGGCAGAGGAGAAGAGACCCAGTACTTC.

This clonotype was found a few times. This CDR3 reads CSARYGRGGDEQFF. The CDR3, as DNA: TGCAGCGCTCGGTACGGACGTGGTGGCGATGAGCAGTTCTTC. The chain uses TRBV29-1 and TRBJ2-1; D is unclear. From germline, CDR1 is SQVTM and CDR2 ANQGSEA. The CDR3 runs to 14 residues. Trimming stripped 7 bases from V and 8 bases from J, with 21 bases between.

This rearrangement joins TRBV20-1 to TRBJ2-7; 9 bases agree with TRBD2. V was clipped by 6 bases and J by 9 bases; unmatched bases: 15. Per germline, CDR1 DFQATT and CDR2 SNEGSKA (reference sequence). The CDR3 has 14 residues. In DNA form, the CDR3 reads TGCAGTGCCCCCCCGGGACTAGCCGCACTGGGGCAGTACTTC. Protein: CSAPPGLAALGQYF.

In DNA form, the CDR3 reads TGCAGTGCTAGCCGGACTAGTTGGGAGACCCAGTACTTC. Translation: CSASRTSWETQYF. The rearrangement links TRBV20-1 to TRBJ2-5; 7 bases map to TRBD2. This CDR3 has 13 residues. Looked up from germline, CDR1 is DFQATT and CDR2 is SNEGSKA (reference sequence). The junction had 6 bases not matched to a gene; V was cut back by 3 bases and J by 5 bases.

The sample holds a few counts of this clonotype. For the CDR3, the DNA is TGCAGTGCTAGGACCCCTAGCGGGACTCCCTACGAGCAGTACTTC. This sequence encodes CSARTPSGTPYEQYF. This chain links TRBV20-1 with TRBJ2-7, with TRBD2 identical over 9 bases. Germline-derived CDR1 and CDR2 are DFQATT and SNEGSKA (reference sequence). This CDR3 is built from 15 residues. Unmatched junction bases numbered 8, after V lost 3 bases and J lost 2 bases.

In this sample, this clonotype turned up many times. This chain connects TRBV5-4 to TRBJ2-5, with 13 bases lining up with TRBD2. CDR1 and CDR2 (germline): SGHNT, YYREEE (reference sequence). The CDR3 has 15 amino acids. Losses at the gene ends were 4 bases for V and 4 bases for J; bases not matched to a gene: 4. The CDR3 DNA reads as TGTGCCAGCAGCCTGGGACTAGCGGGGTCAGAGACCCAGTACTTC. This codes for CASSLGLAGSETQYF.

This clonotype was recorded at least ten times. V gene TRBV2 combines with J gene TRBJ2-3; 7 bases line up with TRBD2. Trimming cost V 7 bases and J 1 base; bases outside gene matches: 5. The CDR3 length is 14 residues. CDR1 and CDR2 from the germline V gene are SNHLY and FYNNEI. CDR3 sequence: CASTYAGGTDTQYF. As DNA, the CDR3 is TGTGCCAGCACCTATGCGGGGGGCACAGATACGCAGTATTTT.

This clonotype was found a few times. The CDR3 loop reads CASSFPAGGQYEQFF. Here the CDR3 DNA reads TGCGCCAGCAGCTTTCCGGCGGGGGGGCAGTATGAGCAGTTCTTC. The chain employs TRBV5-1 and TRBJ2-1; TRBD2 agrees at 9 bases. V lost 2 bases and J lost 8; bases outside the gene matches: 8. Germline V gives CDR1 SGHRS, CDR2 YFSETQ. CDR3 length equals 15 residues.

This clonotype was seen more than once but under ten times. CDR3 nucleotides: TGCAGTGCTCCCTCAGAGGGAGGCACTGAAGCTTTCTTT. This translates into CSAPSEGGTEAFF. The chain joins TRBV20-1 to TRBJ1-1; no reliable D call. V was clipped by 5 bases and J by 4 bases, with 14 bases between them. The CDR3 consists of 13 residues. Germline CDR1 DFQATT, CDR2 SNEGSKA (reference sequence).

V usage is TRBV25-1 and J usage is TRBJ1-2; 8 bases align to TRBD1. Germline V gives CDR1 MGHDK, CDR2 SYGVNS. Trimming at V came to 1 base and at J to 3 bases, leaving 7 bases not matched to a gene. The CDR3 has 16 amino acids. This chain's CDR3 is CASSESVTGAHYGYTF. The CDR3 bases are TGTGCCAGCAGTGAATCCGTGACAGGGGCCCACTATGGCTACACCTTC.